One and the same sample provided the 22 T cell receptor beta chains below, sequenced in a study of brain T cells in children with intractable seizures. Here immunoSEQ multiplex PCR was the method, and the copy in TCRdb shows in-frame clones only, minus some. The sample carries approximately 40,000 clones, around 90% recorded once. The specimen comprised peripheral blood, sampled at surgery. All receptors derive from a girl aged 2 to 9 with tuberous sclerosis and intractable seizures.

The chain has TRBV27 and TRBJ2-1; 11 bases are shared with TRBD2. The CDR3 loop spans 15 amino acids. Germline CDR1 is MNHEY and CDR2 is SMNVEV (reference sequence). V dropped 5 bases and J dropped 3; count of bases not matched to a gene: 3. DNA for the CDR3: TGTGCCAGCAGTACCACTAGCGGGGGCTACAATGAGCAGTTCTTC. Translated: CASSTTSGGYNEQFF.

The chain uses TRBV5-1 and TRBJ1-5, with 8 bases aligning to TRBD1. Per the germline V gene, CDR1 is SGHRS and CDR2 is YFSETQ. This CDR3 is 13 amino acids long. V shed 4 bases and J 6 bases; nucleotides not matched to a gene: 3. CDR3 in amino acids: CASSPGGSQPQHF. DNA of the CDR3: TGCGCCAGCAGCCCAGGGGGCTCTCAGCCCCAGCATTTT.

The chain couples TRBV3-1 (or the pseudogene TRBV3-2) to TRBJ2-1; D not certain. The germline V gene encodes CDR1 LGHDT and CDR2 YNNKEL (reference sequence). This CDR3 contains 13 residues. V was pared by 4 bases and J by 3 bases, with 7 bases between. The DNA of the CDR3 is TGTGCCAGCAGCCGACTGCTCTACAATGAGCAGTTCTTC. This sequence encodes CASSRLLYNEQFF.

The genes are TRBV12-3 or TRBV12-4 and TRBJ2-1; possibly TRBD2 for D (5 bases). V was trimmed by 6 bases and J by 8 bases, leaving 11 bases between them. This CDR3 has 12 residues. The CDR3 sequence: CASSWARDEQFF. CDR3 DNA sequence: TGTGCCAGCAGCTGGGCGAGGGATGAGCAGTTCTTC.

This chain connects TRBV11-2 to TRBJ2-3, with 14 bases identical to TRBD2. The CDR3 runs to 16 residues. Germline V CDR1 and CDR2: SGHAT, FQNNGV. V trimming: 3 bases; J trimming: 5 bases; junction bases outside the gene matches: 4. In nucleotides, the CDR3 is TGTGCCAGCAGCTTGACTAGCGGGGGGGGTCGAGATACGCAGTATTTT. As protein: CASSLTSGGGRDTQYF.

The chain combines TRBV7-2 with TRBJ2-7; 7 bases map to TRBD2. The CDR3 is made up of 14 amino acids. The trim removed 1 base at V and 2 bases at J, leaving 2 bases unmatched. Germline V gene lookup returns CDR1 SGHTA and CDR2 FQGNSA. CDR3: CASSLVAGAYEQYV. The CDR3 coding sequence is TGTGCCAGCAGCTTAGTTGCGGGGGCCTACGAGCAGTACGTC.

CDR3 region: CASSLPPQGGYNEQFF. The CDR3 coding sequence is TGTGCCAGCAGCTTGCCCCCGCAGGGGGGGTACAATGAGCAGTTCTTC. The chain carries TRBV5-6 and TRBJ2-1, with D tentatively TRBD1 or TRBD2 (7 bases each). Looked up from germline, CDR1 is SGHDT and CDR2 is YYEEEE. This CDR3 region has 16 residues. Trimming removed 1 base from V and 4 bases from J, with 15 bases in between.

Comment on this clone: One junction end does not reproduce the germline sequence, and a read error may be involved. The genes are TRBV7-9 and TRBJ2-1, with a possible D match to TRBD2 (5 bases). There are 13 residues in the CDR3. Germline loops: CDR1 SEHNR, CDR2 FQNEAQ (reference sequence). CDR3 residues: CASTLSGVNEQFF. CDR3 DNA: TGTGCCAGCACCTTATCCGGGGTAAATGAGCAGTTCTTC. The variable domain in full, completed from reference TRBV7-9 and TRBJ2-1, reads DTGVSQNPRHKITKRGQNVTFRCDPISEHNRLYWYRQTLGQGPEFLTYFQNEAQLEKSRLLSDRFSAERPKGSFSTLEIQRTEQGDSAMYLCASTLSGVNEQFFGPGTRLTVL.

The chain has TRBV20-1 and TRBJ1-4, with 7 bases that match TRBD1. The V gene's germline CDR1 is DFQATT and CDR2 SNEGSKA (reference sequence). CDR3 size: 11 residues. Unmatched junction bases numbered 9, after V lost 6 bases and J lost 14 bases. The CDR3 DNA reads TGCAGTGCCCCCCAACAGGGGAACCTGTTTTTT. Encoded protein: CSAPQQGNLFF.

This chain links TRBV7-3 with TRBJ2-5; a possible D gene is TRBD2 (6 bases). This CDR3 is built from 15 residues. The germline V gene encodes CDR1 SGHTA and CDR2 FQGTGA. V was pared by 2 bases and J by 4 bases, with 14 bases between. CDR3 amino acids: CASSLSGGVGETQYF. As DNA, the CDR3 is TGTGCCAGCAGCTTATCCGGAGGGGTGGGAGAGACCCAGTACTTC. The variable domain in full, completed from reference TRBV7-3 and TRBJ2-5, reads GAGVSQTPSNKVTEKGKYVELRCDPISGHTALYWYRQSLGQGPEFLIYFQGTGAADDSGLPNDRFFAVRPEGSVSTLKIQRTERGDSAVYLCASSLSGGVGETQYFGPGTRLLVL.

The chain joins TRBV2 to TRBJ2-7; no reliable D call. The ends were cut back, 5 bases at V and 3 bases at J, with 14 bases in the middle. Germline V CDR1 and CDR2: SNHLY, FYNNEI. The CDR3 extends over 14 amino acids. The CDR3 DNA is TGTGCCAGCAGTTTCCCGGAATCGAACTACGAGCAGTACGTC. It specifies CASSFPESNYEQYV.

As DNA, the CDR3 is TGTGCCAGCAGCCAAGAGCTAGCTCTCAAAAACATTCAGTACTTC. Its protein product is CASSQELALKNIQYF. The rearrangement links TRBV3-1 (or the pseudogene TRBV3-2) to TRBJ2-4; possible D gene TRBD2, 5 bases. V lost 0 bases and J lost 3, with 9 bases in between. This CDR3 region has 15 residues. Per germline, CDR1 LGHDT and CDR2 YNNKEL (reference sequence).

This rearrangement joins TRBV5-1 to TRBJ2-3; weak D call: TRBD2 (6 bases). The germline V gene encodes CDR1 SGHRS and CDR2 YFSETQ. CDR3 length: 16 residues. V gave up 4 bases and J gave up 1 base, with 16 bases separating them. The CDR3 sequence is CASSTSTPGGTDTQYF. DNA of the CDR3: TGCGCCAGCAGCACCTCGACCCCGGGAGGCACAGATACGCAGTATTTT.

The V call is TRBV7-9, the J call TRBJ1-2; D remains ambiguous. V was shortened by 5 bases and J by 8 bases, with 15 bases between the two germline ends. Germline CDR1 is SEHNR and CDR2 is FQNEAQ (reference sequence). The CDR3 length is 13 residues. Written as DNA, the CDR3 is TGTGCCAGCAGCCTAACATATTTTAGGGGCTACACCTTC. This encodes CASSLTYFRGYTF.

This clone occurred a few times. CDR3 sequence: CASSPPQGGVMYTEAFF. The CDR3 DNA reads TGTGCCAGCTCTCCCCCGCAGGGAGGGGTCATGTACACTGAAGCTTTCTTT. The chain carries TRBV28 and TRBJ1-1; perhaps TRBD1 as D (5 bases). V was clipped by 8 bases and J by 3 bases, with 25 bases between them. This CDR3 has 17 residues. CDR1 MDHEN and CDR2 SYDVKM come from the germline V gene.

The chain uses TRBV15 and TRBJ1-2, with D possibly TRBD1 on 5 matching bases. V lost 0 bases and J 5 bases, leaving 7 bases between the germline ends. CDR3 length equals 13 residues. The germline V gene encodes CDR1 LNHNV and CDR2 YYDKDF (reference sequence). The CDR3 DNA is TGTGCCACCAGCAGAGAACAGGAGTATGGCTACACCTTC. It codes for CATSREQEYGYTF. Together with reference TRBV15 and TRBJ1-2, the CDR3 gives the full variable domain: DAMVIQNPRYQVTQFGKPVTLSCSQTLNHNVMYWYQQKSSQAPKLLFHYYDKDFNNEADTPDNFQSRRPNTSFCFLDIRSPGLGDTAMYLCATSREQEYGYTFGSGTRLTVV.

This clone occurred a few times. The gene calls are TRBV14 and TRBJ2-2; D may be TRBD2 (5 bases). V lost 1 base to trimming and J lost 3 bases, with 6 bases between them. CDR3 size: 14 residues. From germline, CDR1 is SGHDN and CDR2 FVKESK. The CDR3 DNA reads as TGTGCCAGCAGCCAAGCGGGGTACACCGGGGAGCTGTTTTTT. This sequence encodes CASSQAGYTGELFF.

The rearrangement uses TRBV10-2 and TRBJ2-1, with 10 bases matching TRBD1. The CDR3 covers 15 residues. Looked up from germline, CDR1 is WSHSY and CDR2 is SAAADI. V was clipped by 3 bases and J by 7 bases; unmatched bases: 6. The CDR3 DNA follows: TGCGCCAGCAGTGATAGTGGGACAGGGGCTAATGAGCAGTTCTTC. This sequence encodes CASSDSGTGANEQFF.

V usage is TRBV7-6 and J usage is TRBJ2-7; unclear D gene. Between the trimmed V and J ends, which lost 1 base and 6 bases, there was a span of 16 bases. This CDR3 region has 15 residues. CDR1 and CDR2 from the germline V gene are SGHVS and FNYEAQ. Here the CDR3 reads CASSLEPRSPGEQYF. The CDR3 DNA sequence: TGTGCCAGCAGCTTAGAGCCCCGGAGCCCGGGCGAGCAGTACTTC.

This rearrangement joins TRBV7-9 to TRBJ1-4; D is possibly TRBD1 (5 bases). Trimming took 5 bases from V and 5 from J, leaving 15 bases between them. The CDR3 loop spans 15 amino acids. CDR1 is SEHNR and CDR2 is FQNEAQ in the germline V gene (reference sequence). The CDR3 coding sequence is TGTGCCAGCAGCGAGAGGGACGTGGGGAATGAAAAACTGTTTTTT. As protein: CASSERDVGNEKLFF.

This chain links TRBV2 with TRBJ2-1, with D maybe TRBD2 (6 bases). The CDR3 is 15 residues long. Germline V gives CDR1 SNHLY, CDR2 FYNNEI. V lost 6 bases and J lost 0, with 12 bases in between. This CDR3 reads CASSGTLSSYNEQFF. As DNA, the CDR3 is TGTGCCAGCAGCGGGACTTTAAGCTCCTACAATGAGCAGTTCTTC.

The rearrangement links TRBV12-3 or TRBV12-4 to TRBJ2-3, with 7 bases aligning to TRBD1. This CDR3 spans 13 amino acids. The V and J ends lost 6 bases and 6 bases, in that order; junction bases with no gene match: 6. DNA for the CDR3: TGTGCCAGCAGACTGACAGGGACCGATACGCAGTATTTT. It yields the protein CASRLTGTDTQYF.